The present TCR beta chain was sequenced within a study of regulatory and conventional T cells in RAG deficiency. Overall study findings and caveats: Other subsets showed approximately 9.6-fold reductions, but Treg unique TCR beta sequences fell 95 to 100-fold in these patients. These Omenn syndrome Treg sorts may hold peripherally activated cells instead.

The CDR3 has 14 amino acids. V lost 4 bases, J lost 2 bases, and 4 bases stayed unmatched. Germline-derived CDR1 and CDR2 are SQVTM and ANQGSEA. Measured with immunoSEQ multiplex PCR; TCRdb has only the in-frame clones, and not every one. The table includes approximately 21,000 clones, 95% to 96% detected once. Conventional CD4+ T cells were sorted from blood as CD25-low CD127-high cells. For this clone: Its antigen remains unidentified.

These records were also assigned to another study, of regulatory T cells. This second study notes: Primers: 52 TRBV forward and 13 TRBJ reverse. Regulatory T cells showed the strongest V-J pair restriction and V/J gene skewing among patient repertoires.

The chain joins TRBV29-1 to TRBJ2-2, with 7 bases fitting TRBD1. Specimen: CD25- CD4+ T cells sorted from blood. The TCR comes from a human donor in good health. Here the CDR3 reads CSVAYRGNTGELFF. The DNA for the CDR3 is TGCAGCGTTGCTTACAGGGGAAACACCGGGGAGCTGTTTTTT.